The present entry profiles one T cell receptor beta chain with its context. What it recognizes is unknown. Amplification used 60 Vbeta primers and 13 Jbeta primers. The protocol was immunoSEQ multiplex PCR, while the TCRdb copy is restricted to in-frame clones and leaves out a portion. Here the sample spans roughly 120,000 clones, around 75% being singletons. The data are from a study of cytomegalovirus exposure and HLA in healthy donors. Study context: Clustering assigned about 79% of the approximately 400 genotyped donors to the Caucasian-associated ancestry cluster.

Overall study findings and caveats: Several V segments, TRBV6-2 and TRBV6-3 among them, could not be told apart and were dropped. Reported findings show TCR beta sequences accurately forecast HLA-A and HLA-B alleles in most subjects.

Trimming cost V 3 bases and J 5 bases, with 7 bases left between them. The CDR3 totals 13 residues. Germline lookup yields CDR1 MNHEY and CDR2 SMNVEV (reference sequence). Sequencing was performed on PBMCs. The clonotype comes from a young woman in good health and CMV-seronegative. The chain recombines TRBV27 with TRBJ2-2, with D hard to call. The chain's CDR3 is CASSFRATGELFF. The CDR3 region has the DNA TGTGCCAGCAGTTTCCGAGCTACCGGGGAGCTGTTTTTT.